This T cell receptor beta chain was obtained from a study of T cell repertoires in cytomegalovirus infection. TCRdb processed the reads anew with MiXCR; each CDR3 protein has one entry. The sample has about 500,000 distinct CDR3 sequences; 30% to 40% are singletons. CDR3 length: 12 amino acids. The V and J ends lost 8 bases and 6 bases respectively, with 13 bases between them. The table lists this clonotype with a few counts. Its antigen is not known. This receptor was identified in a human donor in good health (CMV status not recorded). Some clones in this sample may be carry-over from other donors' samples. V and J are TRBV12-3 or TRBV12-4 and TRBJ2-5; D ambiguous. Sequenced material: cultured PBMCs, taken from culture after CMV antigen stimulation. In DNA form, the CDR3 reads TGTGCCAGCCGGCCCGGTGGACAGACCCAGTACTTC. It translates to CASRPGGQTQYF.